A single T cell receptor beta chain is shown here with its context. This record comes from a study of T cell changes during pregnancy in multiple sclerosis. Libraries were prepared by immunoSEQ multiplex PCR; TCRdb keeps only in-frame clonotypes and omits some of them. The table includes 43,000 or so clones, roughly 92% detected once. The CDR3 is 17 residues long. Per germline, CDR1 SNHLY and CDR2 FYNNEI. V dropped 6 bases and J dropped 4; count of bases not matched to a gene: 16. This TCR derives from a female donor with multiple sclerosis, enrolled in a pregnancy study. The chain joins TRBV2 to TRBJ1-1; 8 positions agree with TRBD1. This specimen was peripheral blood, taken in the third trimester of pregnancy. The CDR3 DNA follows: TGTGCCAGCAGCGCGATCCAGGGGGCCGGAGGAATCACTGAAGCTTTCTTT. It translates to CASSAIQGAGGITEAFF.